These 18 T cell receptor beta chains were sequenced from one sample in a study of blood T cell repertoires in COVID-19. Sequencing was performed with immunoSEQ multiplex PCR; in TCRdb, only in-frame clones are kept and a portion is missing. Of around 6,700 clones listed, roughly nine tenths are singletons. Sequences were obtained from peripheral blood. Every receptor here comes from a man aged 65 to 85 with active COVID-19.

The chain employs TRBV7-9 and TRBJ2-5; TRBD2 matches 8 bases. V lost 4 bases, J lost 5 bases, and 12 bases stayed unmatched. Per the germline V gene, CDR1 is SEHNR and CDR2 is FQNEAQ (reference sequence). The length of the CDR3 is 16 residues. The CDR3 DNA follows: TGTGCCAGCAGCTCCTCGACTAGCGTCCCGGGTGAGACCCAGTACTTC. Its protein is CASSSSTSVPGETQYF.

V and J are TRBV20-1 and TRBJ2-7, with 7 bases lining up with TRBD2. The germline V gene encodes CDR1 DFQATT and CDR2 SNEGSKA (reference sequence). The CDR3 has 14 residues. V dropped 3 bases and J dropped 0; count of bases not matched to a gene: 5. The CDR3 region has the DNA TGCAGTGCTAGTTCCGGGGGGAGCTCCTACGAGCAGTACTTC. This sequence encodes CSASSGGSSYEQYF.

The chain employs TRBV7-3 and TRBJ2-1; TRBD2 matches at 9 bases. The V segment lost 1 base and the J segment 2 bases; nucleotides outside the gene matches: 0. Germline CDR1 reads SGHTA; CDR2 reads FQGTGA. This CDR3 is built from 15 residues. CDR3 in amino acids: CASSLSGGAYNEQFF. CDR3 bases: TGTGCCAGCAGCTTAAGCGGGGGGGCCTACAATGAGCAGTTCTTC.

The chain employs TRBV5-1 and TRBJ1-1; D gene uncertain. The CDR3 is 15 residues long. Trimming stripped 0 bases from V and 0 bases from J, with 9 bases between. Looked up from germline, CDR1 is SGHRS and CDR2 is YFSETQ. The CDR3 nucleotides are TGCGCCAGCAGCTTGGCCCGACTGATGAACACTGAAGCTTTCTTT. Translation: CASSLARLMNTEAFF.

The J gene is TRBJ1-3, the V gene TRBV2, with D possibly being TRBD1 (5 bases). Per the germline V gene, CDR1 is SNHLY and CDR2 is FYNNEI. The CDR3 is 14 amino acids. Trimming removed 5 bases from V and 4 bases from J, with 12 bases in between. In nucleotides, the CDR3 is TGTGCCAGCAGTTTACAGGCTCCCGGAAACACCATATATTTT. This gives the protein CASSLQAPGNTIYF.

The chain combines TRBV2 with TRBJ1-6, with unresolved D. Looked up from germline, CDR1 is SNHLY and CDR2 is FYNNEI. The CDR3 runs to 14 residues. The germline V and J ends were trimmed by 4 bases and 7 bases, with 11 bases remaining between them. CDR3 DNA: TGTGCCAGCAGTGTTGGAGGAGGAAATTCACCCCTCCACTTT. Protein: CASSVGGGNSPLHF.

The chain uses TRBV10-3 and TRBJ1-6; weak D call: TRBD1 (5 bases). Trimming cost V 8 bases and J 7 bases, with 15 bases left between them. The CDR3 consists of 14 residues. Germline CDR1 reads ENHRY; CDR2 reads SYGVKD. CDR3 protein: CAIGGGGDNSPLHF. CDR3 sequence (DNA): TGTGCCATCGGAGGAGGAGGGGACAATTCACCCCTCCACTTT.

The genes are TRBV9 and TRBJ1-6; no clear D gene. The V gene lost 0 bases and the J gene lost 6 bases, with 10 bases spanning the gap. Looked up from germline, CDR1 is SGDLS and CDR2 is YYNGEE. CDR3 length: 15 amino acids. The CDR3 nucleotides read TGTGCCAGCAGCGTAGAAGCGGGATCTAATTCACCCCTCCACTTT. Residues: CASSVEAGSNSPLHF.

The chain has TRBV7-2 and TRBJ2-7; D gene ambiguous. The CDR3 totals 12 residues. V was shortened by 3 bases and J by 3 bases, with 6 bases between the two germline ends. Germline V gene lookup returns CDR1 SGHTA and CDR2 FQGNSA. CDR3 DNA: TGTGCCAGCAGCTTCGTCGGCTACGAGCAGTACTTC. As protein: CASSFVGYEQYF.

This chain connects TRBV5-4 to TRBJ1-4; the D gene is possibly TRBD1 (5 bases). Germline V gives CDR1 SGHNT, CDR2 YYREEE (reference sequence). V shed 4 bases and J shed 7 bases, with 17 bases lying between them. The CDR3 runs 15 residues. CDR3 region: CASSVRDGGSEKLFF. The CDR3 nucleotides are TGTGCCAGCAGCGTCCGGGACGGGGGTAGTGAAAAACTGTTTTTT.

The rearrangement joins TRBV7-9 to TRBJ1-1; D is possibly TRBD1 (6 bases). The V gene lost 5 bases and the J gene lost 4 bases, with 17 bases spanning the gap. CDR1 is SEHNR, CDR2 FQNEAQ, per germline (reference sequence). This CDR3 has 15 amino acids. The CDR3 loop reads CASSPMSAGATEAFF. CDR3 bases: TGTGCCAGCAGCCCGATGTCTGCGGGGGCCACTGAAGCTTTCTTT. Full variable domain (remainder filled in from reference TRBV7-9 and TRBJ1-1): DTGVSQNPRHKITKRGQNVTFRCDPISEHNRLYWYRQTLGQGPEFLTYFQNEAQLEKSRLLSDRFSAERPKGSFSTLEIQRTEQGDSAMYLCASSPMSAGATEAFFGQGTRLTVV.

The chain joins TRBV10-3 to TRBJ2-5; 12 nucleotides align to TRBD1. Germline V gives CDR1 ENHRY, CDR2 SYGVKD. This CDR3 is built from 16 residues. J lost 4 bases, V lost 3 bases, and 6 bases had no gene match. The CDR3 sequence is CAISDSGGQGAETQYF. CDR3 in DNA: TGTGCCATCAGTGACTCAGGGGGACAGGGGGCAGAGACCCAGTACTTC.

The genes are TRBV9 and TRBJ1-6, with D possibly being TRBD1 (5 bases). V lost 1 base and J 10 bases, leaving 12 bases between the germline ends. This CDR3 has 14 residues. Germline V gives CDR1 SGDLS, CDR2 YYNGEE. The CDR3 spells CASSVSQGGSPLHF. The CDR3 DNA sequence: TGTGCCAGCAGCGTATCGCAGGGTGGATCACCCCTCCACTTT.

This sequence joins TRBV7-2 and TRBJ2-5; TRBD2 matches at 7 bases. The CDR3 runs to 17 residues. Germline V lookup: CDR1 SGHTA, CDR2 FQGNSA. V gave up 2 bases and J gave up 0 bases; unmatched junction bases: 9. The CDR3 region is CASSLMPRRGDQETQYF. CDR3 DNA sequence: TGTGCCAGCAGCTTAATGCCCCGACGGGGGGACCAAGAGACCCAGTACTTC.

This clone was detected only a few times. The chain employs TRBV18 and TRBJ2-5; 8 bases are a match to TRBD2. V lost 6 bases, J lost 5 bases, and 11 bases stayed unmatched. CDR1 and CDR2 (germline): KGHSH, LQKENI. CDR3 length: 15 residues. CDR3 nucleotides: TGTGCCAGCTCGCCCCCTCGGGAGGGGGGCGAGACCCAGTACTTC. Translation: CASSPPREGGETQYF.

This sequence joins TRBV30 and TRBJ1-5; D might be TRBD1 (6 bases). The CDR3 has 13 amino acids. V was trimmed by 6 bases and J by 4 bases, leaving 13 bases between them. CDR1 is GTSNPN and CDR2 is SVGIG in the germline V gene (reference sequence). The CDR3, as DNA: TGTGCCTGTTCGGGACAAGAAAATCAGCCCCAGCATTTT. Its protein is CACSGQENQPQHF.

This clone was picked up a small number of times. V and J are TRBV4-3 and TRBJ2-7; TRBD1 matches at 7 bases. V shed 0 bases, J shed 6 bases, and the junction held 14 bases outside the gene matches. CDR1 and CDR2 (germline): LGHNA, YSLEER. The CDR3 covers 17 residues. CDR3 sequence: CASSQDRRQGPKSEQYF. DNA for the CDR3: TGCGCCAGCAGCCAAGATCGGAGACAGGGACCAAAAAGCGAGCAGTACTTC.

The chain couples TRBV3-1 (or the pseudogene TRBV3-2) to TRBJ2-1; D gene ambiguous. Germline assignment: CDR1 LGHDT and CDR2 YNNKEL (reference sequence). V was shortened by 4 bases and J by 8 bases, with 9 bases between the two germline ends. The CDR3 extends over 12 amino acids. CDR3 in DNA: TGTGCCAGCAGCCTACGTCAGGATGAGCAGTTCTTC. This gives the protein CASSLRQDEQFF.